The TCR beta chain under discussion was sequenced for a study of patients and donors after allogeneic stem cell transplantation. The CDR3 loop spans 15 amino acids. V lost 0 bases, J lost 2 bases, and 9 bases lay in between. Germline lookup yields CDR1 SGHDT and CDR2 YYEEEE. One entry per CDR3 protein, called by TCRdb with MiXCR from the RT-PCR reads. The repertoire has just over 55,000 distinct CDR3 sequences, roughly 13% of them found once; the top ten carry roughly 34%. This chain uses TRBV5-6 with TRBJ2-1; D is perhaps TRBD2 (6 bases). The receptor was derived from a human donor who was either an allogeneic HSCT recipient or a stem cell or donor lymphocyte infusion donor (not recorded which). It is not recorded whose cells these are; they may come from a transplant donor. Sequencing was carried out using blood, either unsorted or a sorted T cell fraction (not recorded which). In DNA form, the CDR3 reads TGTGCCAGCAGCTTGGGACTAGGGCCCTACAATGAGCAGTTCTTC. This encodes CASSLGLGPYNEQFF.